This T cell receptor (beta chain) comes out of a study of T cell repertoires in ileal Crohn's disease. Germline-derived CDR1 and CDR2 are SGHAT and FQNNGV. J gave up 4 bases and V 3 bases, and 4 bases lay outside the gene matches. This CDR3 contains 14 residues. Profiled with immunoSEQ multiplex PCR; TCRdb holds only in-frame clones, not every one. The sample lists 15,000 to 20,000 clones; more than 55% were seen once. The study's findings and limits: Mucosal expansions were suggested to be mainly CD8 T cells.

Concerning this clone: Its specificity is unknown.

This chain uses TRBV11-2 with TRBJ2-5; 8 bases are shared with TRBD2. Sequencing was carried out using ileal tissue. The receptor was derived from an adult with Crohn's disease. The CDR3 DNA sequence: TGTGCCAGCAGCTTTGGGCTAGCGGGAGAGACCCAGTACTTC. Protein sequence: CASSFGLAGETQYF.